This TCR beta chain was profiled in a study of cytomegalovirus exposure and HLA in healthy donors (dated by TCRdb to 2015 to 2018). Regarding the complete study: An earlier analysis of 587 of the donors reported approximately 280 Gb of sequence data and 90 million to 120 million unique TCR beta sequences obtained from around 190 million T cells. About 280 gigabases of sequencing data and tens of millions of unique TCR sequences were included in an early release covering several hundred HLA-typed donors. Of the approximately 370 genotyped donors, 81% were placed in the genetic ancestry cluster associated with self-reported Caucasian donors. The study aimed to test whether cataloging public T cell receptors could reveal signatures of past pathogen exposure. The study used immunosequencing to profile the T cell repertoires of more than 650 subjects and linked those repertoires to cytomegalovirus serostatus. In addition to the first cohort of several hundred subjects, a separate validation cohort of 100 to 150 different subjects was used. The study combined high-throughput TCR immunosequencing, statistical association of individual TCRs with disease status, and machine learning to predict cytomegalovirus infection status. To study patterns of TCR occurrence, a later analysis re-analyzed previously published TCR beta repertoires from around 670 donors and added high-resolution HLA genotyping. The later analysis used no new phenotypic data to find candidate immune exposures, relying instead on TCR beta sequences and their occurrence across donors. In an earlier analysis of roughly 540 of the donors, high-throughput TCR beta sequencing was used to judge whether each TCR beta V gene segment behaved as functional or pseudogenic. Donor age, sex, ethnicity and CMV serostatus were compiled alongside the repertoire data. In a later genetic analysis, genome-wide SNP genotypes for 398 of the 666 donors were used, and that subset was treated as a discovery cohort. Every discovery cohort repertoire had been produced on one sequencing platform. Both class I and class II loci were covered by HLA typing, at four-digit resolution. Typing coverage differed by locus: A, B, C, DRB1 and DQB1 were typed in roughly 629-630 donors, DQA1 in 500 to 550, DPA1 in approximately 610, and DPB1 in around 440. About five DR-DQ haplotypes were handled as single units for association and clustering, since linkage in the cohort was strong. On average, roughly 250,000 unique TCR beta nucleotide sequences were sequenced per donor among some 430 genotyped donors of the cohort, with 15% to 20% of those sequences being non-productive. Findings and caveats that apply to the study as a whole: In this cohort, only TCR beta chains were sequenced, and detectable features were limited by the absence of alpha or paired-chain data. A further reported finding was that TCR beta sequences accurately predicted the HLA-A and HLA-B alleles for most subjects in the first cohort. In a later analysis, TCR association rates were found to vary across HLA loci, with the most associated TCRs seen for DRB1 alleles and the fewest for HLA-C alleles. In vitro tests confirmed that a few of the cytomegalovirus-associated TCR beta chains recognize cytomegalovirus antigens. Immune exposure information for the cohort was limited to CMV serostatus. When HLA alleles, especially DR and DQ, strongly co-occurred, TCR associations were difficult to assign to individual alleles. Because HLA typing was unavailable for some donors at each locus, only the typed subset was used in association tests. According to a later analysis, most CMV-associated TCR beta chains appeared to be HLA-restricted, and the HLA associations seemed to be driven largely by CMV exposure. A later analysis reported that several top co-occurrence clusters appeared linked to parvovirus B19, influenza, CMV and Epstein-Barr virus. Compared with the approximately 700-donor mean, donors in an Asian-associated ancestry cluster had fewer N-insertions in productive TCRs, according to a later genetic analysis. In an earlier analysis of about 600 of the donors, most TCR beta V segments appeared in productive rearrangements about 90% or about 30% of the time, broadly matching IMGT annotations. Sequencing depth was assumed to be roughly uniform across donors in the presence/absence analyses, though that assumption may not hold. A cluster of highly shared sequence variants was judged likely to be a technical artifact of the sequencing pipeline. In the study, around 160 TCR beta chains were listed as associated with cytomegalovirus. In a later analysis, HLA-associated TCR beta chains were found to be more clonally expanded and to have lower generation probabilities than equally common non-associated chains. Some IMGT-functional V segments, including TRBV6-2 and TRBV6-3, could not be told apart with the 87-base-pair reads, so those segments were excluded. A later genetic analysis associated a missense DCLRE1C variant with V-gene and J-gene trimming of TCR beta chains, and an independent cohort replicated the association. Correlated functional status among segregating V segments might reflect linkage disequilibrium, but an unknown experimental factor could not be ruled out. At a false discovery rate of 0.05, a later analysis linked under 20,000 TCR beta sequences to specific HLA alleles. Most TCR sequences were observed very rarely across donors, whereas some public TCRs were present in many individuals. The authors suggested that the approach could potentially be generalized to other disease states and immunological phenotypes. Cytomegalovirus status was reported to be diagnosed by the classifier with high specificity and sensitivity in both the original and validation cohorts. Because counts were too low, some 16 rarely observed V segments, including chromosome 9 orphons, were excluded from the earlier analysis of 587 of the donors.

Between the V and J ends, shortened by 3 bases and 3 bases respectively, the junction contains 16 bases. From a lookup of the germline V gene, CDR1 and CDR2 are SGHDT and YYEEEE. There are 15 amino acids in the CDR3, from cysteine to phenylalanine inclusive. Left in the record is the CDR3 DNA by itself, 45 bases read in frame from the first base. In total, approximately 700 healthy bone marrow donors made up the cohort. At the time of sampling, all cohort members were nominally healthy, though unrecorded immune exposures were likely present. The donor tested CMV seropositive, placing the donor among the roughly 300 seropositive members of the cohort. Every donor gave a peripheral blood sample, and the peripheral blood mononuclear cells from that sample were used for TCR beta sequencing. The Qiagen DNeasy Blood Extraction Kit was used to extract genomic DNA from the blood cell samples. Of note for this clone: Its binding antigen is unknown. Base-call qualities are not available, and no considerably larger clone is one nucleotide away.

Libraries were prepared through the immunoSEQ multiplex PCR assay. For the multiplex PCR, a mixture combining 60 forward primers for TCR Vbeta segments and 13 reverse primers for TCR Jbeta segments was used. A multiplex PCR assay on genomic DNA amplified the CDR3 region of rearranged TCR beta genes. The amplified TCR beta libraries were sequenced on the Illumina HiSeq System as 87-base-pair reads. The study's own analysis went as follows. Across the 670 or so repertoires, a later analysis counted some 81 million unique TCR beta chains, 8.5 million to 12 million of which were shared by at least two donors. Raw reads were error-corrected and collapsed into unique sequences by a nearest-neighbor algorithm in which closely related sequences were merged to remove PCR and sequencing errors. To assign V, D and J gene segments, CDR3 sequences were aligned to IMGT reference sequences. For a sequence to be retained, a match of at least six nucleotides was required to both a V gene segment and a J gene segment. A rearrangement counted as productive if the CDR3 had no stop codons and remained in frame with V and J, and every other rearrangement counted as non-productive. Following IMGT convention, CDR3 was defined as the stretch from the second conserved V-encoded cysteine to the conserved J-encoded phenylalanine. In an earlier analysis of some 550 of the donors, sequences lacking an unambiguous match to a single V gene segment were excluded. In an earlier analysis of several hundred of the donors, V segments were called functional above 56.7% productive rearrangements and were called segregating when the between-donor standard deviation exceeded 5%. A statistical classification framework was developed to diagnose cytomegalovirus status using the catalog of TCR beta chain sequences. In a later analysis, V and J genes were assigned by comparing TCR nucleotide sequences against IMGT/GENE-DB human TR gene sequences. Using the TCRdist pipeline, a later analysis assigned CDR3 sequences along with most-parsimonious VDJ recombination scenarios. In a later analysis, each TCR beta chain was defined by its CDR3 amino acid sequence together with its V-gene family, and reads without a unique V-gene family were excluded. To address suspected cross-contamination and a sequencing artifact, a later analysis removed 592 highly shared, low-generation-probability nucleotide sequences. A later analysis calculated a clonal expansion index for each public chain from normalized within-repertoire ranks of inferred template counts. In a later analysis, generation probabilities were computed with a VDJ recombination model fitted to out-of-frame rearrangements, and the resulting probabilities were checked against IGoR. A later analysis scored TCR-TCR, TCR-HLA and TCR-CMV co-occurrence with hypergeometric tests, applying a repertoire-size bias correction to TCR pairs. False discovery rates were estimated in a later analysis by permuting HLA or CMV assignments 20 times. In a later analysis, co-occurring TCRs were grouped using DBSCAN, with TCRdist sequence similarity added in when clustering inside HLA-allele-positive subsets. For co-occurrence clustering, repertoires with fewer than 30,000 or more than 120,000 public chains were excluded, along with a handful of repertoires with anomalous nucleotide sharing. This immuneACCESS table, as held by TCRdb, lists in-frame sequences with V and J called but not all clones. Of the missing ones, under half trace to an unresolved V gene in checked studies; the others have no known cause. V and J calls and clone size are as listed in that table; D and trimming were resolved from the DNA. The sample has 150,000 to 200,000 clones on record, around 80% of them singletons. Together, the top ten hold about 1.8% of the sample.

The clonotype was recovered from a middle-aged man in good health and CMV-seropositive. The specimen was PBMCs. The V and J genes are TRBV5-6 and TRBJ2-7, with a weak D call of TRBD1 (6 bases match). The nucleotides read TGTGCCAGCAGCTCGATCCACAGGGATTACTACGAGCAGTACTTC. The encoded protein is CASSSIHRDYYEQYF.